This TCR beta chain is from a study of response to subunit inactivated influenza vaccine. General study findings and limits: Seasonal influenza vaccination, on each occasion, was suggested by the authors to recruit few new T cells.

TCRdb reprocessed the RT-PCR reads with MiXCR, giving one entry per CDR3 protein. The profile shows roughly 710,000 distinct CDR3 sequences, around 15% of them singletons. This clonotype was counted a few times. Its specificity is not known. A read error is possible here, since a much larger clone lies one base away. With 6 bases removed from V and 8 bases from J, the gap between germline ends came to 17 bases. This CDR3 region has 12 residues. Germline lookup yields CDR1 DFQATT and CDR2 SNEGSKA (reference sequence). The origin of this receptor is a man aged 45 to 65 who received an inactivated influenza vaccine. The starting material was PBMCs from blood, obtained 14 to 15 days before vaccination. This chain uses TRBV20-1 with TRBJ2-7, with D tentatively TRBD2 (6 bases). This CDR3 is CSATPGSPKQYF. The DNA for the CDR3 is TGCAGTGCAACCCCCGGGAGCCCAAAGCAGTACTTC.